This is a list of T cell receptor beta chains from one sample in a study of regulatory T cells in long-lasting Graves disease. MiXCR, run by TCRdb on the multiplex PCR reads, gives a single entry per CDR3 protein. The profile shows about 450,000 distinct CDR3 sequences, about 20% of them singletons. Sample: peripheral blood mononuclear cells (PBMCs), taken when the disease was refractory, from a patient treated with antithyroid drugs. The receptors were sampled from a female donor with Graves disease. CDR3s include the opening cysteine and the closing phenylalanine or tryptophan. D genes are given only for firm matches. For some rows the clone size is stated as once, few or many, or as a class when expanded; others skip it.

TRBV19	-	-	TRBJ2-7	TGTGCCAGTAGTATAAGGGGACGTGTCGGGGGCTACGAGCAGTACTTC	CASSIRGRVGGYEQYF
TRBV30	many	-	TRBJ1-2	TGTGCCTGGAGACTAGCAGGGGTACAAGATGGCTACACCTTC	CAWRLAGVQDGYTF
TRBV20-1	once	TRBD1	TRBJ2-2	TGCAGTGCCGGGGGACAGGTCGGGGAGCTGTTTTTT	CSAGGQVGELFF
TRBV11-2	many	-	TRBJ2-6	TGTGCCAGCAGCATCTCTGGGGCCAACGTCCTGACTTTC	CASSISGANVLTF
TRBV2	many	-	TRBJ1-1	TGTGCCAGCCGCCAGAATGGGGTGAACACTGAAGCTTTCTTT	CASRQNGVNTEAFF
TRBV5-6	-	-	TRBJ1-1	TGTGCCAGCAGCCGAGGGCAGAGAATGAACACTGAAGCTTTCTTT	CASSRGQRMNTEAFF
TRBV2	many	-	TRBJ2-5	TGTGCCAGCAGTGGGCGTCTAGCGAACACGTACCAAGAGACCCAGTACTTC	CASSGRLANTYQETQYF
TRBV27	many	-	TRBJ2-7	TGTGCCAGCAGGCCAATAGCGGCAAGCTCCTACGAGCAGTACTTC	CASRPIAASSYEQYF
TRBV19	few	-	TRBJ1-4	TGTGCCAGTAGTGATCCGGGACCGACTTTAGAAAAACTGTTTTTT	CASSDPGPTLEKLFF
TRBV7-8	many	-	TRBJ1-5	TGTGCCAGCAGCCTCAGTCCGAATCAGCCCCAGCATTTT	CASSLSPNQPQHF
TRBV29-1	few	TRBD1	TRBJ1-1	TGCAGCGTTCGACAGGGCATGAACACTGAAGCTTTCTTT	CSVRQGMNTEAFF
TRBV27	-	-	TRBJ2-3	TGTGCCAGCAGTTTATCGGTCCGACCAGATACGCAGTATTTT	CASSLSVRPDTQYF
TRBV28	many	-	TRBJ2-5	TGTGCCAGCAGTTACGGGGGACAGCAAGAGACCCAGTACTTC	CASSYGGQQETQYF
TRBV6-1	many	-	TRBJ1-2	TGTGCCAGCAGTGAAGTTCAGGGACAATCCGCGTACTATGGCTACACCTTC	CASSEVQGQSAYYGYTF
TRBV6-1	-	TRBD2	TRBJ2-1	TGTGCCAGCAGTCCGCTTAGACTAGCTATCAGCAATGAGCAGTTCTTC	CASSPLRLAISNEQFF
TRBV28	few	-	TRBJ2-7	TGTGCCAGCAGTTGGACAAGGGACTACGAGCAGTACTTC	CASSWTRDYEQYF
TRBV25-1	few	TRBD1	TRBJ1-1	TGTGCCACCGGACAGGGAGTGAACACTGAAGCTTTCTTT	CATGQGVNTEAFF
TRBV4-3	few	-	TRBJ1-1	TGCGCCAGCAGCCAAGTCCCCGGACAGCTCACTGAAGCTTTCTTT	CASSQVPGQLTEAFF
TRBV12-3/TRBV12-4	-	TRBD2	TRBJ2-1	TGTGCCAGCAGTTATAGCGGGAGGACCTCCTATGAGCAGTTCTTC	CASSYSGRTSYEQFF
TRBV12-3/TRBV12-4	few	-	TRBJ1-5	TGTGCCAGCAGTTTACAGGGATCCTCCATCGGGGGCAATCAGCCCCAGCATTTT	CASSLQGSSIGGNQPQHF
TRBV27	-	-	TRBJ2-5	TGTGCCAGCAGTTTAGAGGGCAGGGGCTTGAAGACCCAGTACTTC	CASSLEGRGLKTQYF
TRBV3-1	-	TRBD1	TRBJ1-2	TGTGCCAGCAGCTCCGAAACAGGGGGCGCAGATGGCTACACCTTC	CASSSETGGADGYTF
TRBV5-1	-	-	TRBJ1-5	TGCGCCAGCAGCTTGGGGGACAAGACAAATCAGCCCCAGCATTTT	CASSLGDKTNQPQHF
TRBV5-1	many	-	TRBJ2-7	TGCGCCAGCAGCTTGGGTCTGGGGGGCCACGAGCAGTACTTC	CASSLGLGGHEQYF
TRBV10-3	few	-	TRBJ1-2	TGTGCCATCAGTGAACGATTTGGGGCGGATGGCTACACCTTC	CAISERFGADGYTF
TRBV20-1	-	TRBD1	TRBJ2-5	TGCAGTGCTAGACCGGGACAGACTTTGTGGCAAGAGACCCAGTACTTC	CSARPGQTLWQETQYF
TRBV19	few	TRBD1	TRBJ2-7	TGTGCCAGTAGTATATTACAGGGGGCTGTATCCGAGCAGTACTTC	CASSILQGAVSEQYF
TRBV19	-	-	TRBJ1-5	TGTGCCAGTAGTACGGGGACTACCGGCGGCCAGCCCCAGCATTTT	CASSTGTTGGQPQHF
TRBV3-1	-	TRBD1	TRBJ1-3	TGTGCCAGCAGCCCGGACAGGGGGCTCGGAAACACCATATATTTT	CASSPDRGLGNTIYF
TRBV5-4	few	-	TRBJ2-7	TGTGCCAGCAGCATCGACTGGAGCGAGCAGTACTTC	CASSIDWSEQYF
TRBV18	many	TRBD1	TRBJ1-4	TGTGCCAGCTCACCGGACAGGGGTAGCGAAAAACTGTTTTTT	CASSPDRGSEKLFF
TRBV12-3/TRBV12-4	few	-	TRBJ1-1	TGTGCCAGCAGACTGCGGGGTGAAGCTTTCTTT	CASRLRGEAFF
TRBV6-5	few	-	TRBJ1-2	TGTGCCAGCAGTTACTTGCCCGTCAATGGCTACACCTTC	CASSYLPVNGYTF
TRBV28	-	-	TRBJ2-1	TGTGCCAGCAGTTCTTATCTTTTGCAGTTCTTC	CASSSYLLQFF
TRBV2	many	TRBD2	TRBJ2-7	TGTGCCAGCAGTGAAGAATGGAGCGGGGTGAGGTGGGGGAAGGACGAGCAGTACTTC	CASSEEWSGVRWGKDEQYF
TRBV2	-	-	TRBJ1-2	TGTGCCAGCAGTGGGACGGACTATGGCTGCACCTTC	CASSGTDYGCTF
TRBV6-2/TRBV6-3	many	-	TRBJ2-5	TGTGCCAGCAGTTACCTTACTCAAGAGACCCAGTACTTC	CASSYLTQETQYF
TRBV3-1	-	-	TRBJ1-2	TGTGCCAGCAGCCCCCGGCAGGATCCCTACTATGGCTACACCTTC	CASSPRQDPYYGYTF
TRBV12-3/TRBV12-4	many	-	TRBJ1-1	TGTGCCAGCAGTTTAGGGGGCGCCATGAACACTGAAGCTTTCTTT	CASSLGGAMNTEAFF
TRBV30	few	TRBD1	TRBJ1-6	TGTGCCTGGAGGGGGACAGGGGGAACCGGTTCACCCCTCCACTTT	CAWRGTGGTGSPLHF
TRBV9	-	-	TRBJ2-2	TGTGCCAGCAGCGTTCTGTCCGGGACGACGAACACCGGGGAGCTGTTTTTT	CASSVLSGTTNTGELFF
TRBV11-2	many	TRBD2	TRBJ2-5	TGTGCCAGCAGCTTAGAGGGCTGGACTAGTTTGGAGACCCAGTACTTC	CASSLEGWTSLETQYF
TRBV15	many	TRBD2	TRBJ2-7	TGTGCCACCAGTCCCGGGACTAGCGGGAGGGCCAACGAGCAGTACTTC	CATSPGTSGRANEQYF
TRBV6-1	-	-	TRBJ2-7	TGTGCCAGCAGGCGAATGGGGGCGCTAGCGGATTACGAGCAGTACTTC	CASRRMGALADYEQYF
TRBV28	many	TRBD1	TRBJ1-2	TGTGCCAGCAGTTCACAGGGGGCTCCTAACTATGGCTACACCTTC	CASSSQGAPNYGYTF
TRBV19	-	-	TRBJ2-4	TGTGCCAGTAGTATAGGCTCAGGGCCAAACATTCAGTACTTC	CASSIGSGPNIQYF
TRBV30	-	TRBD2	TRBJ2-7	TGCGCCTGGAGTGTAGGGACTAGCGATTACGAGCAGTACTTC	CAWSVGTSDYEQYF
TRBV5-1	-	TRBD2	TRBJ2-7	TGCGCCAGCAGCTTGGCCGGACTAGCGGGATCTGGCGAGCAGTACTTC	CASSLAGLAGSGEQYF
TRBV7-3	-	-	TRBJ2-2	TGTGCCAGCAGCTTACTCCCGGGACTGTACACCGGGGAGCTGTTTTTT	CASSLLPGLYTGELFF
TRBV29-1	many	-	TRBJ2-7	TGCAGCGTGGTAGGGACAACGAGCTCCTACGAGCAGTACTTC	CSVVGTTSSYEQYF
TRBV7-2	many	-	TRBJ2-7	TGTGCCAGCAGCACCTGGGCAAGGTACGAGCAGTACTTC	CASSTWARYEQYF
TRBV28	many	-	TRBJ2-7	TGTGCCAGCAGTTTGAAGGAGTGGGTTAACTCCTACGAGCAGTACTTC	CASSLKEWVNSYEQYF
TRBV27	-	TRBD2	TRBJ2-1	TGTGCCAGCAGTATCATTAGCGGGACATCCTACAATGAGCAGTTCTTC	CASSIISGTSYNEQFF
TRBV13	-	-	TRBJ2-7	TGTGCCAGCAGCGCCCGAGGGGTGGAGCAGTACTTC	CASSARGVEQYF